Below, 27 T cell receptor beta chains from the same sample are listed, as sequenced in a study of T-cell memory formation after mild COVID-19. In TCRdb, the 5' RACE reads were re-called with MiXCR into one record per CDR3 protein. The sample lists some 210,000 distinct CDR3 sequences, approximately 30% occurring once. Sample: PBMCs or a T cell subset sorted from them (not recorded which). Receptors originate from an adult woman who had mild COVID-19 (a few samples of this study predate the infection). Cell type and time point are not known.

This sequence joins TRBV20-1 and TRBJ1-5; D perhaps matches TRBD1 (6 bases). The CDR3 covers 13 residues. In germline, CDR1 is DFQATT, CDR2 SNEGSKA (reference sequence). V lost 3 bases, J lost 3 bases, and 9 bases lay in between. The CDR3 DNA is TGCAGTGCTAGGGGGGCAGTCAATCAGCCCCAGCATTTT. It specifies CSARGAVNQPQHF.

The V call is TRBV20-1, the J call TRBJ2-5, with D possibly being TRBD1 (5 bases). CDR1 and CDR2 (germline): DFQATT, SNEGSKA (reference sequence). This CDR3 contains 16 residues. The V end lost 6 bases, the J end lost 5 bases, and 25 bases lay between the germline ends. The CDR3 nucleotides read TGCAGTGCCCCGGACCGACTCAGGGCCGCGGAGGAGACCCAGTACTTC. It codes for CSAPDRLRAAEETQYF.

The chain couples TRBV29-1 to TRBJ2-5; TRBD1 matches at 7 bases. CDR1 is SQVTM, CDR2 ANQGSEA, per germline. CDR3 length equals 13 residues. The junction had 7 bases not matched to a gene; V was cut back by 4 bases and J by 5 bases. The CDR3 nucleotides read TGCAGCGTTGGACAGGGATTCGCGGAGACCCAGTACTTC. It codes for CSVGQGFAETQYF.

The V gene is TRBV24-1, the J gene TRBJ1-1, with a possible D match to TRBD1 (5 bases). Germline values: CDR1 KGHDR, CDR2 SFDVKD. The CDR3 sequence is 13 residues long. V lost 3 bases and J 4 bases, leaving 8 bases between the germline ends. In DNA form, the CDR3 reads TGTGCCACCAGTGATCCGACAGCCACTGAAGCTTTCTTT. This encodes CATSDPTATEAFF.

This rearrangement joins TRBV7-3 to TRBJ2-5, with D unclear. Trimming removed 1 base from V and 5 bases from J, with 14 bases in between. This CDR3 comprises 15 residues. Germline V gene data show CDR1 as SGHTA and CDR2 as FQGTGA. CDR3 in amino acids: CASSLKGGPRETQYF. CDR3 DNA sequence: TGTGCCAGCAGCTTAAAGGGTGGCCCCAGGGAGACCCAGTACTTC.

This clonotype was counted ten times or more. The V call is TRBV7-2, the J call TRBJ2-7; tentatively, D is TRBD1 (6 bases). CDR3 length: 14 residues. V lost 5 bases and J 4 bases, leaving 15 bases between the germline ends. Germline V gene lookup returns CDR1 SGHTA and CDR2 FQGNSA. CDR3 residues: CASSLGTGIYEQYF. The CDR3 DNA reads TGTGCCAGCAGCCTCGGAACAGGGATATACGAGCAGTACTTC.

The DNA of the CDR3 is TGTGCCAGCAGCCCCGGGGGGGACTACAATGAGCAGTTCTTC. Residues: CASSPGGDYNEQFF. The V call is TRBV7-3, the J call TRBJ2-1; 8 positions match TRBD2. The germline V gene has CDR1 SGHTA and CDR2 FQGTGA. With 5 bases clipped from V and 3 bases from J, the junction kept 3 bases outside the gene matches. The CDR3 is 14 amino acids.

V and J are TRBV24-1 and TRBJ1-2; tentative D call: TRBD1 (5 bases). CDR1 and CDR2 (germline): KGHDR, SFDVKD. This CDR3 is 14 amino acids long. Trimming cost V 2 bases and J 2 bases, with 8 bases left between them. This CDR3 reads CATSDWSGNYGYTF. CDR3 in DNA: TGTGCCACCAGTGATTGGTCAGGGAACTATGGCTACACCTTC.

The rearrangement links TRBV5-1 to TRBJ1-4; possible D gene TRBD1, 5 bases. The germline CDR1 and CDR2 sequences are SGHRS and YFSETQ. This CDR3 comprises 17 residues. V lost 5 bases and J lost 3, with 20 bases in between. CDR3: CASSSTSGNWANEKLFF. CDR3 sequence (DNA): TGCGCCAGCAGTTCAACATCAGGGAATTGGGCTAATGAAAAACTGTTTTTT.

The CDR3 DNA follows: TGCGCCAGCAGCTTAAACGGACTAGCGGGAGCGTTTGGGGATGAGCAGTTCTTC. This translates into CASSLNGLAGAFGDEQFF. The chain couples TRBV5-1 to TRBJ2-1; 13 bases align to TRBD2. CDR1 is SGHRS and CDR2 is YFSETQ in the germline V gene. Trimming at V came to 2 bases and at J to 8 bases, leaving 13 bases not matched to a gene. CDR3 length: 18 amino acids.

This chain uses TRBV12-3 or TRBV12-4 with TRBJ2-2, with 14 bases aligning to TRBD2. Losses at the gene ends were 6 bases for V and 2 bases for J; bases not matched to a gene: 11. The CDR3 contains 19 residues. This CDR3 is CASRRTSGRTLLNTGELFF. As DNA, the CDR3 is TGTGCCAGCAGACGGACTAGCGGGAGGACCCTCCTCAACACCGGGGAGCTGTTTTTT.

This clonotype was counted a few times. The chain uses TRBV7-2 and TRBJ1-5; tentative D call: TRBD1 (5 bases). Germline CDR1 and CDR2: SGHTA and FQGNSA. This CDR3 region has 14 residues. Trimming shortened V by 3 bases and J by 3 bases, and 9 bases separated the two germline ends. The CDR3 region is CASSFSGNNQPQHF. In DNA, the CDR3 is TGTGCCAGCAGCTTTTCAGGGAACAATCAGCCCCAGCATTTT. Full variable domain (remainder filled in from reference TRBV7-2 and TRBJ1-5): GAGVSQSPSNKVTEKGKDVELRCDPISGHTALYWYRQSLGQGLEFLIYFQGNSAPDKSGLPSDRFSAERTGGSVSTLTIQRTQQEDSAVYLCASSFSGNNQPQHFGDGTRLSIL.

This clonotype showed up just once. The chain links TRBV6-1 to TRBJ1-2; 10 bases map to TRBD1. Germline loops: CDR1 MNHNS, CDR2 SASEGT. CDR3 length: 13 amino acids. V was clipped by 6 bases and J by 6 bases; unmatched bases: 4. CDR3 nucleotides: TGTGCCAGCAGAGTGACAGGGGGCGATGGCTACACCTTC. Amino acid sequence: CASRVTGGDGYTF.

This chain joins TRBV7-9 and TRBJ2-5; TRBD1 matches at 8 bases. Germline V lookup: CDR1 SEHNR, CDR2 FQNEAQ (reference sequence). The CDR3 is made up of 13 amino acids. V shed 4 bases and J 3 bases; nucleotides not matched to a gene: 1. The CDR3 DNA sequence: TGTGCCAGCAGCTCACAGGGGGAAGAGACCCAGTACTTC. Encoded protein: CASSSQGEETQYF.

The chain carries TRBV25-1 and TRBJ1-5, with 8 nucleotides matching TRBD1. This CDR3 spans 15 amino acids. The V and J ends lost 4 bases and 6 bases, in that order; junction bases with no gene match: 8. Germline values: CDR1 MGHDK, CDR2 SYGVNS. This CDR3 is CASSAGQGFGQPQHF. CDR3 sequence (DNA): TGTGCCAGCAGTGCCGGACAGGGATTTGGTCAGCCCCAGCATTTT.

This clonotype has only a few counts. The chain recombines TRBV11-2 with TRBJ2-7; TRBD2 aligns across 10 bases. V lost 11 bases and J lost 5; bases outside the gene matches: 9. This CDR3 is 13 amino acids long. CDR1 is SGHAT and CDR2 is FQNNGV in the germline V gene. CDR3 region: CASEGTSVDEQYF. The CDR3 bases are TGTGCCTCTGAGGGGACTAGCGTGGACGAGCAGTACTTC. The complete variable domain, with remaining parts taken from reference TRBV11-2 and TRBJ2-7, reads EAGVAQSPRYKIIEKRQSVAFWCNPISGHATLYWYQQILGQGPKLLIQFQNNGVVDDSQLPKDRFSAERLKGVDSTLKIQPAKLEDSAVYLCASEGTSVDEQYFGPGTRLTVT.

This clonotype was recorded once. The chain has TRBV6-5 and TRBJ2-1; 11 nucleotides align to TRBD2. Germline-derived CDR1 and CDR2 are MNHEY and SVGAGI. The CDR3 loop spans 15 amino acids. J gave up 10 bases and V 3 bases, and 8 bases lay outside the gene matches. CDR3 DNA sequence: TGTGCCAGCAGTTATTACTCTAGCGGGGGGTACGAGCAGTTCTTC. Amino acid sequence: CASSYYSSGGYEQFF.

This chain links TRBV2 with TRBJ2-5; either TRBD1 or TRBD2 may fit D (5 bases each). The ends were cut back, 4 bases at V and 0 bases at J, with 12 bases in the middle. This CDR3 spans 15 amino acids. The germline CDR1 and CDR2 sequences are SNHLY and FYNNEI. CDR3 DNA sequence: TGTGCCAGCAGTGGTTCGGGGCTACACCAAGAGACCCAGTACTTC. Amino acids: CASSGSGLHQETQYF. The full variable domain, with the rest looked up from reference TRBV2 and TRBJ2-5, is EPEVTQTPSHQVTQMGQEVILRCVPISNHLYFYWYRQILGQKVEFLVSFYNNEISEKSEIFDDQFSVERPDGSNFTLKIRSTKLEDSAMYFCASSGSGLHQETQYFGPGTRLLVL.

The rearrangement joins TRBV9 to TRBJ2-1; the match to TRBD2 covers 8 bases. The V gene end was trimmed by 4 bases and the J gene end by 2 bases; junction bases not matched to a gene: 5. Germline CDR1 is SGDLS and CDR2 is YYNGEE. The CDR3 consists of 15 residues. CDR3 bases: TGTGCCAGCAGCCTAAGCGGGAGCCCCTACAATGAGCAGTTCTTC. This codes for CASSLSGSPYNEQFF.

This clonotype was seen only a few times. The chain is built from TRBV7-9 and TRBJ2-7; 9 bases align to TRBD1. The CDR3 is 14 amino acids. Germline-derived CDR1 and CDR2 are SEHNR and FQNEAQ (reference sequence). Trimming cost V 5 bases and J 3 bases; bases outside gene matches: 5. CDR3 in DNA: TGTGCCAGCAGCCCGGGACAGGGCTACTACGAGCAGTACTTC. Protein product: CASSPGQGYYEQYF.

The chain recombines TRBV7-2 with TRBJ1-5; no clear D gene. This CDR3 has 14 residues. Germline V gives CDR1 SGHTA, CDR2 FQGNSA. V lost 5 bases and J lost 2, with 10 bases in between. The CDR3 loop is CASSGVYGNQPQHF. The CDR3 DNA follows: TGTGCCAGCAGCGGGGTTTATGGCAATCAGCCCCAGCATTTT.

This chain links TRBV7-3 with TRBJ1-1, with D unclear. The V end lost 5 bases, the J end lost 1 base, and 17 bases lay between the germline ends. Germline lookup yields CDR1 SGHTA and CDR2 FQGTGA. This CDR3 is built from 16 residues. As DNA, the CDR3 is TGTGCCAGCAGCCCAGTTGGTTGGGGAAGGAACACTGAAGCTTTCTTT. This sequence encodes CASSPVGWGRNTEAFF.

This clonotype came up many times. CDR3 in DNA: TGTGCCAGCAGGCGACAGGGCGGCGGGGAGCTGTTTTTT. Translated: CASRRQGGGELFF. The V gene is TRBV2, the J gene TRBJ2-2; 7 bases match TRBD1. Germline V lookup: CDR1 SNHLY, CDR2 FYNNEI. The CDR3 spans 13 residues. After removal of 6 bases from V and 7 bases from J, the junction contained 5 bases not matched to a gene.

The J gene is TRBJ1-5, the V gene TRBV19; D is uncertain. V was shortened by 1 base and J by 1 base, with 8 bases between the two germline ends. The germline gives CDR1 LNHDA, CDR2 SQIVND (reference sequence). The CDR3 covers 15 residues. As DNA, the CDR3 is TGTGCCAGTAGTATAGTAGGAGGCAGCAATCAGCCCCAGCATTTT. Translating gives CASSIVGGSNQPQHF.

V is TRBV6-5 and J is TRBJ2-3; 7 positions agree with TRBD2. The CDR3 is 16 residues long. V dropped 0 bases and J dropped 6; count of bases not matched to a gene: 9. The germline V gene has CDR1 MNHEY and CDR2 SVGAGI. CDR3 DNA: TGTGCCAGCAGTTACTCCACCAATCTAGCGGCCGATACGCAGTATTTT. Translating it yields CASSYSTNLAADTQYF.

The DNA for the CDR3 is TGTGCCTGTAGACCGGGACAGGGGATCTCACCCCTCCACTTT. This sequence encodes CACRPGQGISPLHF. This sequence joins TRBV6-1 and TRBJ1-6; 10 bases align to TRBD1. Germline values: CDR1 MNHNS, CDR2 SASEGT. Trimming at V came to 11 bases and at J to 10 bases, leaving 11 bases not matched to a gene. The CDR3 is made up of 14 amino acids.

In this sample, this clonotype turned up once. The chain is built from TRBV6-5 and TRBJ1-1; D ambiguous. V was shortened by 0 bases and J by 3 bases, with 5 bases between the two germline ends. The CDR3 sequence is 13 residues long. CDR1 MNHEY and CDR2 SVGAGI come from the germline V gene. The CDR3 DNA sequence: TGTGCCAGCAGTTACTCGCCCTACACTGAAGCTTTCTTT. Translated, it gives CASSYSPYTEAFF.